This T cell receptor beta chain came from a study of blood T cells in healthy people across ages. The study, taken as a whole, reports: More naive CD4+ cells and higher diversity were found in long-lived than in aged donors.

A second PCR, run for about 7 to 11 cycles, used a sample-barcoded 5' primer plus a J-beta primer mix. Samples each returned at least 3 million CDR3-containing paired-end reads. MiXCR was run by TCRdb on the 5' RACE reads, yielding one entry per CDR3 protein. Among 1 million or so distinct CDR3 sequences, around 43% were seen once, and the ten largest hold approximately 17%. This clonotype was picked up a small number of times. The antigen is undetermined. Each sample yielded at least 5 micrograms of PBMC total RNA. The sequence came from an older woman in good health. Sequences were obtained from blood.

The CDR3 DNA reads as TGCGCCAGCAGCTTGGGTTCGACAGGGGAAAGGGAGACCCAGTACTTC. The encoded protein is CASSLGSTGERETQYF. The rearrangement uses TRBV5-1 and TRBJ2-5, with TRBD1 identical over 8 bases. Germline V lookup: CDR1 SGHRS, CDR2 YFSETQ. After removal of 0 bases from V and 5 bases from J, the junction contained 9 bases not matched to a gene. The CDR3 totals 16 residues. The variable domain in full, with the rest retrieved from reference TRBV5-1 and TRBJ2-5, is KAGVTQTPRYLIKTRGQQVTLSCSPISGHRSVSWYQQTPGQGLQFLFEYFSETQRNKGNFPGRFSGRQFSNSRSEMNVSTLELGDSALYLCASSLGSTGERETQYFGPGTRLLVL.